These 18 T cell receptor beta chains were all obtained from the same sample, sequenced in a study of patients and donors after allogeneic stem cell transplantation. MiXCR, applied by TCRdb to the RT-PCR reads, yields one record per CDR3 protein. Of roughly 940,000 distinct CDR3 sequences listed, more than 15% are singletons. The sample was blood, either unsorted or a sorted T cell fraction (not recorded which). All receptors come from a human donor who was either an allogeneic HSCT recipient or a stem cell or donor lymphocyte infusion donor (not recorded which). It is not recorded whose cells these are; they may come from a transplant donor.

Only a few counts were recorded for this clonotype. The chain joins TRBV24-1 to TRBJ1-2; 7 bases agree with TRBD1. Trimming took 5 bases from V and 2 from J; bases not matched to a gene: 10. Germline V gives CDR1 KGHDR, CDR2 SFDVKD. There are 16 residues in the CDR3. The DNA for the CDR3 is TGTGCCACCAGTGGTCATACCCAGGGGGTGAACTATGGCTACACCTTC. Translating gives CATSGHTQGVNYGYTF.

The chain links TRBV12-3 or TRBV12-4 to TRBJ2-5; 7 nucleotides line up with TRBD2. Trimming cost V 5 bases and J 0 bases; bases outside gene matches: 9. The CDR3 totals 16 residues. The chain's CDR3 is CASSPFLAGDQETQYF. The CDR3 nucleotides are TGTGCCAGCAGTCCCTTCCTGGCGGGAGACCAAGAGACCCAGTACTTC.

The V call is TRBV9, the J call TRBJ2-3; 8 positions agree with TRBD2. Trimming cost V 0 bases and J 0 bases; bases outside gene matches: 3. The CDR3 consists of 16 residues. Germline CDR1 and CDR2: SGDLS and YYNGEE. The DNA of the CDR3 is TGTGCCAGCAGCGTAGCTAGCGGGTATAGCACAGATACGCAGTATTTT. This gives the protein CASSVASGYSTDTQYF. The whole variable domain, filled in from reference TRBV9 and TRBJ2-3, reads DSGVTQTPKHLITATGQRVTLRCSPRSGDLSVYWYQQSLDQGLQFLIQYYNGEERAKGNILERFSAQQFPDLHSELNLSSLELGDSALYFCASSVASGYSTDTQYFGPGTRLTVL.

This clonotype was counted a few times. The chain is built from TRBV20-1 and TRBJ2-7; 9 bases are shared with TRBD1. V dropped 3 bases and J dropped 0; count of bases not matched to a gene: 3. CDR1 is DFQATT, CDR2 SNEGSKA, per germline (reference sequence). This CDR3 is 14 amino acids long. CDR3 in DNA: TGCAGTGCTAGGCTACAGGGGGCCTCCTACGAGCAGTACTTC. It specifies CSARLQGASYEQYF.

V gene TRBV24-1 combines with J gene TRBJ2-1; a possible D gene is TRBD2 (5 bases). Germline V gene data show CDR1 as KGHDR and CDR2 as SFDVKD. The length of the CDR3 is 11 residues. Trimming left V 4 bases short and J 10 bases short, with 7 bases between. The CDR3 DNA is TGTGCCACCAGTGAGCGACTAGAGCAGTTCTTC. It codes for CATSERLEQFF.

The chain is built from TRBV7-2 and TRBJ1-1; 9 bases agree with TRBD1. The CDR3 loop spans 15 amino acids. Germline loops: CDR1 SGHTA, CDR2 FQGNSA. Trimming at V came to 6 bases and at J to 4 bases, leaving 9 bases not matched to a gene. The CDR3 loop reads CASSPLHRGLTEAFF. As DNA, the CDR3 is TGTGCCAGCAGTCCACTCCACAGGGGGCTCACTGAAGCTTTCTTT. Full variable domain (rest looked up from reference TRBV7-2 and TRBJ1-1): GAGVSQSPSNKVTEKGKDVELRCDPISGHTALYWYRQSLGQGLEFLIYFQGNSAPDKSGLPSDRFSAERTGGSVSTLTIQRTQQEDSAVYLCASSPLHRGLTEAFFGQGTRLTVV.

This chain connects TRBV5-1 to TRBJ2-7; TRBD2 aligns across 9 bases. This CDR3 contains 15 residues. J gave up 1 base and V 4 bases, and 6 bases lay outside the gene matches. CDR1 is SGHRS and CDR2 is YFSETQ in the germline V gene. CDR3 amino acids: CASSRSGRPSYEQYF. The CDR3 region has the DNA TGCGCCAGCAGCCGGAGCGGGAGGCCTTCCTACGAGCAGTACTTC.

This clonotype occurred many times. DNA for the CDR3: TGTGCCATCAGTGAGCCGGGACGGAACACTGAAGCTTTCTTT. This gives the protein CAISEPGRNTEAFF. This sequence joins TRBV10-3 and TRBJ1-1, with a weak D call TRBD1 (5 bases). This CDR3 comprises 14 residues. Germline V lookup: CDR1 ENHRY, CDR2 SYGVKD. V was clipped by 2 bases and J by 1 base, with 8 bases between them.

There are many counts of this clonotype. The chain couples TRBV10-3 to TRBJ2-7; D is unclear. V was cut by 3 bases and J by 0 bases, with 3 bases left in between. Germline CDR1 is ENHRY and CDR2 is SYGVKD. The CDR3 runs to 12 residues. CDR3 DNA sequence: TGTGCCATCAGTGACCGCTCCTACGAGCAGTACTTC. Protein product: CAISDRSYEQYF.

This clonotype came up a few times. The genes are TRBV12-3 or TRBV12-4 and TRBJ1-4, with D maybe TRBD1 (6 bases). The V end lost 6 bases, the J end lost 5 bases, and 7 bases lay between the germline ends. This CDR3 spans 12 amino acids. The CDR3: CASRDRNEKLFF. In nucleotides, the CDR3 is TGTGCCAGCAGGGACAGAAATGAAAAACTGTTTTTT.

V gene TRBV20-1 combines with J gene TRBJ1-6; 7 positions agree with TRBD1. This CDR3 has 15 amino acids. The ends lost 6 bases at V and 7 bases at J; junction bases unmatched: 12. In germline, CDR1 is DFQATT, CDR2 SNEGSKA (reference sequence). The CDR3 loop reads CSARGSDRINSPLHF. DNA of the CDR3: TGCAGTGCCCGGGGATCGGACAGGATCAATTCACCCCTCCACTTT.

This clonotype was seen more than once but under ten times. The V gene is TRBV4-1, the J gene TRBJ1-1; D uncertain. Deletions cut 0 bases from V and 6 bases from J, with 11 bases between. CDR1 is MGHRA, CDR2 YSYEKL, per germline. The CDR3 totals 14 residues. The CDR3 DNA reads TGCGCCAGCAGCCAAGACCCACTGGGAGCTGAAGCTTTCTTT. It codes for CASSQDPLGAEAFF.

The chain uses TRBV7-6 and TRBJ2-2; TRBD1 agrees at 8 bases. This CDR3 region has 15 residues. With V trimmed by 5 bases and J by 6 bases, 8 bases remained unmatched. Germline loops: CDR1 SGHVS, CDR2 FNYEAQ. CDR3 coding DNA: TGTGCCAGCAGCACTAGACAGGGGCCCCCCGGGGAGCTGTTTTTT. Translated: CASSTRQGPPGELFF.

This clonotype has just a few counts. This sequence joins TRBV6-1 and TRBJ1-6; a possible D gene is TRBD1 (6 bases). The germline gives CDR1 MNHNS, CDR2 SASEGT. This CDR3 spans 13 amino acids. The V end was cut by 6 bases, the J end by 8 bases, with 11 bases between. Written as DNA, the CDR3 is TGTGCCAGCAGGGGGGGCCAGGATTCACCCCTCCACTTT. It is translated as CASRGGQDSPLHF.

This clonotype was seen a handful of times. This chain links TRBV3-1 with TRBJ1-1, with 8 bases identical to TRBD1. This CDR3 is built from 16 residues. Germline assignment: CDR1 LGHDT and CDR2 YNNKEL (reference sequence). The V and J ends lost 6 bases and 3 bases, in that order; junction bases with no gene match: 12. The CDR3 here is CASSRTSGGRDTEAFF. CDR3 nucleotide sequence: TGTGCCAGCAGTCGAACCTCAGGGGGCCGGGACACTGAAGCTTTCTTT. Combining the CDR3 with reference TRBV3-1 and TRBJ1-1 gives the whole variable domain DTAVSQTPKYLVTQMGNDKSIKCEQNLGHDTMYWYKQDSKKFLKIMFSYNNKELIINETVPNRFSPKSPDKAHLNLHINSLELGDSAVYFCASSRTSGGRDTEAFFGQGTRLTVV.

A few counts support this clonotype. J is TRBJ1-1 and V is TRBV12-3 or TRBV12-4, with a weak D call TRBD1 (5 bases). This CDR3 region has 13 residues. V dropped 8 bases and J dropped 0 bases, with 10 bases sitting between them. CDR3 protein: CASGGEVNTEAFF. The CDR3 DNA sequence: TGTGCCAGCGGAGGGGAGGTGAACACTGAAGCTTTCTTT.

The J gene is TRBJ1-1, the V gene TRBV7-2; D may be TRBD1 (5 bases). In germline, CDR1 is SGHTA, CDR2 FQGNSA. V shed 5 bases and J shed 0 bases, with 16 bases lying between them. CDR3 size: 16 residues. The CDR3 sequence: CASSRSGGAVNTEAFF. In DNA form, the CDR3 reads TGTGCCAGCAGCCGCAGTGGGGGAGCAGTGAACACTGAAGCTTTCTTT.

This clonotype was counted a few times. J is TRBJ1-2 and V is TRBV5-1; perhaps TRBD1 as D (6 bases). Per germline, CDR1 SGHRS and CDR2 YFSETQ. V was pared by 4 bases and J by 3 bases, with 16 bases between. This CDR3 has 15 amino acids. The CDR3 nucleotides are TGCGCCAGCAGCGTGGGTACAGGGTTGGACTATGGCTACACCTTC. This translates into CASSVGTGLDYGYTF.